Described below is a single T cell receptor (beta chain) sequence and its context. The antigen remains undetermined. MiXCR re-clonotyped the PCR reads for TCRdb. The data contain some 45,000 clones, roughly 15% of them singletons. This entry comes from a study of metastatic and nonmetastatic thyroid tumors. Background on the study: Repertoires from blood and tumor or nodule tissue of malignant and benign thyroid patients were compared.

Findings and caveats of the study: For both blood and tumor, malignant thyroid tumors reportedly showed significantly higher TCR beta diversity than benign nodules did.

Prior to thyroid surgery, none of the patients had received any treatment. The CDR3 is 13 residues long. V lost 8 bases and J lost 1, with 13 bases in between. Germline values: CDR1 DFQATT, CDR2 SNEGSKA (reference sequence). The chain uses TRBV20-1 and TRBJ2-3; D possibly corresponds to TRBD1 (5 bases). What was sequenced was blood. The TCR sequence derives from a female donor with papillary thyroid cancer or a benign thyroid nodule (not recorded which). Some clones in this sample may be carry-over from other donors' samples. The CDR3 bases are TGCAGTCTCAGGGCACAAGGCACAGATACGCAGTATTTT. Translation gives CSLRAQGTDTQYF.